This T cell receptor beta chain was documented in a study of cytomegalovirus exposure and HLA in healthy donors. Whole-study context: Earlier, 150 million to 200 million T cells were analyzed, and some 120 million unique TCR beta sequences were found among them. Notes on the study in general: A few chains linked to CMV were shown in vitro to be specific for CMV antigens. In an earlier analysis, about 87% or about 30%: the productive usage of most TCR beta V segments.

On this clone: Antigen unknown.

V lost 0 bases and J lost 0; bases outside the gene matches: 8. The CDR3 has 17 residues. The PCR contained 60 Vbeta and 13 Jbeta primers. In the original processing: It was a later analysis that counted tens of millions of unique TCR beta chains, of which approximately 11 million were shared. Repertoires were generated with immunoSEQ multiplex PCR, while TCRdb's copy carries only in-frame clones and drops some. V and J calls plus clone size are reproduced from that table; the DNA served to infer D and trimming. The data contain under 200,000 clones, approximately 70% of them singletons. The material sequenced was PBMCs. The TCR comes from a woman aged 25-40 years in good health and CMV-seronegative. The gene calls are TRBV23-1 and TRBJ2-7, with 7 bases fitting TRBD2. TRBV23-1 is identified as an open reading frame with a role that is uncertain. Here the CDR3 reads CASSQSGEGRSSYEQYF. The DNA for the CDR3 is TGCGCCAGCAGTCAATCGGGGGAGGGGCGGAGCTCCTACGAGCAGTACTTC.